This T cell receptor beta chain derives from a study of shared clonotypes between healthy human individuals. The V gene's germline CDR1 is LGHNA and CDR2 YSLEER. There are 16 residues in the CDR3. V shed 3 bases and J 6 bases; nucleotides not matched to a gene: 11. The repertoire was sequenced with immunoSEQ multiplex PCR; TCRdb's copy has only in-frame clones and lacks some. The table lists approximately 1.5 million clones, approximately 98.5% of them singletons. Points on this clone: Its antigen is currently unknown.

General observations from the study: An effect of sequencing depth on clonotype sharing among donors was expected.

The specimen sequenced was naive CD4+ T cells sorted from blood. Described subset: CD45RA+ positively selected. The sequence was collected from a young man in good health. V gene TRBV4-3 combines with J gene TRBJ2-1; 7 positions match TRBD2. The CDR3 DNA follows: TGCGCCAGCAGCCAGCCGGGACTACTCCAAAGCAATGAGCAGTTCTTC. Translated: CASSQPGLLQSNEQFF.